This TCR beta chain was identified during a study of OX40 agonist ivuxolimab in advanced cancers. Study details: The study treated patients with ivuxolimab, an agonistic anti-OX40 (CD134) antibody. Study-wide findings and caveats: Circulating CD4+ and CD8+ T cells showed clonal expansion by week 6 at 0.1 to 3.0 mg/kg.

Here immunoSEQ multiplex PCR was the method, and the copy in TCRdb shows in-frame clones only, minus some. The sample records 40,000 or so clones, approximately 90% being singletons. This clone has a single count. As yet, its antigen is unknown. Germline CDR1 is SEHNR and CDR2 is FQNEAQ (reference sequence). The junction had 11 bases not matched to a gene; V was cut back by 5 bases and J by 8 bases. The CDR3 loop spans 14 amino acids. V gene TRBV7-9 combines with J gene TRBJ1-1; TRBD1 aligns across 7 bases. Here the sequenced sample was CD4+ or CD8+ T cells sorted from blood, taken in a trial of the OX40 agonist ivuxolimab. The receptor was isolated from an adult with an advanced solid tumor such as melanoma, head and neck, liver or kidney cancer. This CDR3 is CASSRTQGQSEAFF. The CDR3 coding sequence is TGTGCCAGCAGCCGGACACAGGGGCAATCGGAAGCTTTCTTT.